This TCR beta chain was found in a study of T cell repertoires in cytomegalovirus infection. About the study: CMV infection together with matching HLA type was indicated by public TCR beta signatures. General study results and limits: HLA-C-restricted CMV clonotypes gave the most frequent clonotype in two of eight donors. Carriage of CMV together with the relevant HLA was identifiable through cumulative public TCR beta family frequency.

Each CDR3 protein is one row after TCRdb ran MiXCR on the reads. The table has hundreds of thousands of distinct CDR3 sequences, less than 40% seen once. With respect to this clonotype: Its antigen is still unknown.

V shed 5 bases and J shed 4 bases, with 17 bases lying between them. CDR1 and CDR2 (germline): MNHNS, SASEGT. CDR3 size: 15 residues. The sequencing input was PBMCs. The chain recombines TRBV6-1 with TRBJ1-1; no reliable D call. The receptor comes from a human donor in good health (CMV status not recorded). Some clones in this sample may be carry-over from other donors' samples. As DNA, the CDR3 is TGTGCCAGCAGTCGTGATGGGGTGGTAGGCACTGAAGCTTTCTTT. Protein sequence: CASSRDGVVGTEAFF.